The 17 T cell receptor beta chains given below trace back to one sample, sequenced in a study of cytomegalovirus exposure and HLA in healthy donors. PCR primers comprised 60 Vbeta and 13 Jbeta primers. The data were produced by immunoSEQ multiplex PCR, yet TCRdb's version contains in-frame clones alone and is incomplete. The table has 90,000 to 120,000 clones, 82% seen once. Sample: PBMCs. The source of these receptors is a man younger than 45 in good health and CMV-seropositive.

This clone was seen more than once but under ten times. Different DNA sequences within this sample yield the same CDR3. The V and J genes are TRBV9 and TRBJ2-7, with TRBD2 matching 12 bases. CDR3 length equals 17 residues. Trimming cost V 0 bases and J 2 bases; bases outside gene matches: 6. Germline V gene lookup returns CDR1 SGDLS and CDR2 YYNGEE. This CDR3 reads CASSVGLAGGPAYEQYF. The CDR3 bases are TGTGCCAGCAGCGTAGGCCTAGCGGGGGGGCCGGCCTACGAGCAGTACTTC.

This clone occurred a few times. The V call is TRBV19, the J call TRBJ1-2, with D possibly matching TRBD1 (5 bases). CDR1 is LNHDA, CDR2 SQIVND, per germline (reference sequence). The CDR3 spans 15 residues. V lost 5 bases and J 0 bases, leaving 13 bases between the germline ends. The CDR3 DNA sequence: TGTGCCAGTAGTTGGGGACTCCAAGCTAACTATGGCTACACCTTC. Encoded protein: CASSWGLQANYGYTF.

This clone has just one count. The CDR3: CASSSYRGQNSPLHF. CDR3 DNA: TGTGCCAGCAGCTCCTACAGGGGGCAAAATTCACCCCTCCACTTT. This chain uses TRBV7-9 with TRBJ1-6, with 9 nucleotides matching TRBD1. Trimming removed 4 bases from V and 7 bases from J; junction bases left unmatched: 5. CDR1 is SEHNR and CDR2 is FQNEAQ in the germline V gene (reference sequence). This CDR3 contains 15 residues.

A single count supports this clone. CDR3 in DNA: TGTGCCAGCACCCGAGAGCAAACCGGCTACACCTTC. Its protein is CASTREQTGYTF. The rearrangement links TRBV21-1 to TRBJ1-2. TRBV21-1 is noted as a pseudogene. The CDR3 sequence is 12 residues long.

V usage is TRBV6-1 and J usage is TRBJ2-7, with D perhaps TRBD1 (6 bases). Trimming took 5 bases from V and 3 from J, leaving 11 bases between them. This CDR3 has 13 amino acids. Looked up from germline, CDR1 is MNHNS and CDR2 is SASEGT. The DNA of the CDR3 is TGTGCCAGCAGTACCGGGACAAGCTACGAGCAGTACTTC. Translation: CASSTGTSYEQYF.

This clone was seen only a few times. V gene TRBV6-1 combines with J gene TRBJ1-2; D unresolved. V dropped 8 bases and J dropped 5 bases, with 12 bases sitting between them. The CDR3 sequence is 12 residues long. Germline values: CDR1 MNHNS, CDR2 SASEGT. CDR3 sequence (DNA): TGTGCCAGCGGATTAGGAGGTTATGGCTACACCTTC. It is translated as CASGLGGYGYTF.

In the case of this clone: Lacking the conserved final phenylalanine or tryptophan, this CDR3 likely reflects a read error. The chain links TRBV11-2 to TRBJ1-1; 7 bases align to TRBD1. The CDR3 runs 15 residues. V gave up 2 bases and J gave up 1 base; unmatched junction bases: 4. CDR1 SGHAT and CDR2 FQNNGV come from the germline V gene. CDR3 residues: CASSLSTGRNTEAFL. DNA of the CDR3: TGTGCCAGCAGCTTATCGACAGGGAGGAACACTGAAGCTTTCCTT.

CDR3 sequence reads: CASSPGGPPNTEAFF. In DNA, the CDR3 is TGTGCCAGCAGCCCCGGAGGCCCTCCGAACACTGAAGCTTTCTTT. The V and J genes are TRBV27 and TRBJ1-1, with D unresolved. CDR3 length: 15 amino acids. V lost 6 bases, J lost 1 base, and 15 bases lay in between. Per germline, CDR1 MNHEY and CDR2 SMNVEV (reference sequence).

The chain uses TRBV5-1 and TRBJ1-2; 9 bases are shared with TRBD1. The CDR3 sequence is 14 residues long. V lost 4 bases, J lost 4 bases, and 5 bases stayed unmatched. Germline CDR1 reads SGHRS; CDR2 reads YFSETQ. This CDR3 reads CASSRPTGGYGYTF. DNA of the CDR3: TGCGCCAGCAGCCGTCCGACAGGGGGCTATGGCTACACCTTC.

The CDR3 sequence is CASGQNEQYF. The CDR3 DNA follows: TGTGCCAGCGGGCAGAACGAGCAGTACTTC. This chain uses TRBV2 with TRBJ2-7; D is uncertain. Trimming removed 8 bases at V and 5 bases at J, with 7 bases between. Germline V gene sequence: CDR1 SNHLY, CDR2 FYNNEI. This CDR3 spans 10 amino acids. Variable domain in full (rest from reference TRBV2 and TRBJ2-7): EPEVTQTPSHQVTQMGQEVILRCVPISNHLYFYWYRQILGQKVEFLVSFYNNEISEKSEIFDDQFSVERPDGSNFTLKIRSTKLEDSAMYFCASGQNEQYFGPGTRLTVT.

This clone was detected a few times. The chain links TRBV27 to TRBJ1-5, with TRBD1 as a possible D gene (6 bases). Germline V gene data show CDR1 as MNHEY and CDR2 as SMNVEV (reference sequence). Trimming took off 4 bases at V and 0 bases at J, with 7 bases between the two ends. CDR3 size: 14 residues. The CDR3 protein is CASSYRVSNQPQHF. Here the CDR3 DNA reads TGTGCCAGCAGTTACAGGGTTAGCAATCAGCCCCAGCATTTT.

The chain employs TRBV13 and TRBJ2-7, with 13 bases that match TRBD2. J gave up 9 bases and V 6 bases, and 5 bases lay outside the gene matches. This CDR3 is 13 amino acids long. Per germline, CDR1 PRHDT and CDR2 FYEKMQ (reference sequence). The CDR3 here is CASRRLAGGPQYF. CDR3 coding DNA: TGTGCCAGCAGGCGACTAGCGGGGGGCCCGCAGTACTTC. Together with reference TRBV13 and TRBJ2-7, the CDR3 gives the full variable domain: AAGVIQSPRHLIKEKRETATLKCYPIPRHDTVYWYQQGPGQDPQFLISFYEKMQSDKGSIPDRFSAQQFSDYHSELNMSSLELGDSALYFCASRRLAGGPQYFGPGTRLTVT.

The J gene is TRBJ2-1, the V gene TRBV6-5; 8 bases align to TRBD2. The CDR3 extends over 16 amino acids. Germline V gene sequence: CDR1 MNHEY, CDR2 SVGAGI. V trimming: 0 bases; J trimming: 5 bases; junction bases outside the gene matches: 6. The CDR3, as DNA: TGTGCCAGCAGTTACTCGGGAGCGGGGGCGGACAATGAGCAGTTCTTC. Residues: CASSYSGAGADNEQFF.

The V gene is TRBV30, the J gene TRBJ2-7, with 11 bases aligning to TRBD2. Germline trimming cut 4 bases from V and 10 bases from J; bases unmatched to any gene: 3. The CDR3 has 11 amino acids. Germline lookup yields CDR1 GTSNPN and CDR2 SVGIG (reference sequence). The CDR3 sequence is CAWTSGGFQYF. As DNA, the CDR3 is TGTGCCTGGACTAGCGGGGGGTTTCAGTACTTC.

The V and J genes are TRBV2 and TRBJ2-5; 7 positions match TRBD2. The J call is uncertain, as TRBJ2-7 better fits the DNA end. Germline CDR1 and CDR2: SNHLY and FYNNEI. This CDR3 is 17 amino acids long. CDR3: CASMVERAGVYSYEQYF. The CDR3 region has the DNA TGTGCCAGCATGGTGGAAAGGGCGGGGGTGTACTCCTACGAGCAGTACTTC.

This chain links TRBV6-6 with TRBJ1-1; no clear D. V was shortened by 7 bases and J by 3 bases, with 9 bases between the two germline ends. The CDR3 covers 12 residues. Germline loops: CDR1 MNHNY, CDR2 SVGAGI (reference sequence). The CDR3, as DNA: TGTGCCAGCACCCCGGACTACACTGAAGCTTTCTTT. Residues: CASTPDYTEAFF.

The chain couples TRBV10-2 to TRBJ1-5; a possible D gene is TRBD1 (5 bases). The CDR3 sequence is 14 residues long. The V end lost 0 bases, the J end lost 7 bases, and 10 bases lay between the germline ends. Germline V lookup: CDR1 WSHSY, CDR2 SAAADI. The CDR3 nucleotides read TGCGCCAGCAGTGAGTCGGGGGAGGGACAGCCCCAGCATTTT. The encoded protein is CASSESGEGQPQHF.